This T cell receptor (beta chain) comes out of a study of T-cell reconstitution after alpha-beta-depleted transplantation in children. About this clonotype: Its target is not known.

Study-wide points: The authors attributed T-cell counts and diversity one year after transplant mostly to newly produced T cells. Reportedly, roughly two months post-transplant, alpha-beta T cells arose from several hundred expanded graft clones.

The CDR3 totals 17 residues. The J segment lost 4 bases and the V segment lost 1 base, leaving 8 bases of the junction unmatched. The germline gives CDR1 SGHAT, CDR2 FQNNGV. A TCRbeta library incorporating unique molecular identifiers was prepared. From the PCR reads, TCRdb called clonotypes with MiXCR, one entry per CDR3 protein. The sample has around 800,000 distinct CDR3 sequences, approximately 15% seen once; the top ten hold just under 5%. The V and J genes are TRBV11-2 and TRBJ2-1; 9 bases are shared with TRBD2. This sequence was found in a male patient between 5 and 17 years old who had a stem cell transplant for acute lymphoblastic leukemia, so the T cells may come from the graft donor. Sequenced material: PBMCs, mostly from graft donor cells, taken 360 days after TCRalphabeta/CD19-depleted stem cell transplant. The CDR3 loop is CASSLVPSGIKYNEQFF. CDR3 in DNA: TGTGCCAGCAGCTTAGTGCCTAGCGGGATTAAATACAATGAGCAGTTCTTC.